These T cell receptor beta chains were read from a single sample in a study of blood T cells in healthy people across ages. TCRdb re-called the 5' RACE reads through MiXCR, storing one row per CDR3 protein. The table includes about a million distinct CDR3 sequences, about 51% detected once. The source material was blood. These receptors came from a woman aged 55-69 years in good health. The conserved cysteine and the conserved F or W are not part of the CDR3 here. The order of the fields is V gene, J gene, CDR3 protein.

TRBV4-1	TRBJ2-6	ASSQDQTVSGANVLT
TRBV28	TRBJ2-4	ASTPGVGSRQEGIQY
TRBV11-2	TRBJ2-4	ASSPRAGENIQY
TRBV4-2	TRBJ1-3	ASSRGGNTIY
TRBV28	TRBJ1-5	ATTDREHQPQH
TRBV20-1	TRBJ2-3	SAPVGSTDAQY
TRBV4-1	TRBJ1-5	ASSNYLGQDSNQPQH
TRBV4-2	TRBJ1-5	ASSQVGGGRKQPQH
TRBV12-3/TRBV12-4	TRBJ2-5	ASSKGTLGETQY
TRBV20-1	TRBJ1-2	SARVAAFYGYT
TRBV15	TRBJ2-3	ATSRERALRDTQY
TRBV28	TRBJ2-7	ASIGNSYEQY
TRBV4-1	TRBJ2-7	ASSQGSWTGSYEQY
TRBV29-1	TRBJ2-3	SVDGKRDTQY
TRBV6-4	TRBJ2-1	ASSGLAGNNEQF
TRBV20-1	TRBJ2-1	SAKKRGFRDEQF
TRBV7-8	TRBJ2-5	ASSGTSQETQY
TRBV7-6	TRBJ1-4	ASSRRGATNEKLF
TRBV7-2	.	ASSQIQGIEQY
TRBV29-1	TRBJ2-1	SVGEPGEIRNEQF
TRBV27	TRBJ2-7	ASLTQGKGEQY
TRBV20-1	TRBJ2-7	SARDPGLAVLSYEQY
TRBV10-3	.	AISETGGTGGEQY
TRBV12-3/TRBV12-4	TRBJ2-3	ASSPGAGDTDTQY
TRBV5-1	TRBJ2-7	ASSLDRDTYEQY
TRBV4-3	TRBJ2-6	ASSQTGTGVSGANVLT
TRBV28	.	ASSEEIYEQY
TRBV5-1	TRBJ2-1	ASSPGGASGRASSYNEQF
TRBV20-1	TRBJ2-5	SARGSGRAIETQY
TRBV6-6	TRBJ2-5	ASSYSGAIRETQY